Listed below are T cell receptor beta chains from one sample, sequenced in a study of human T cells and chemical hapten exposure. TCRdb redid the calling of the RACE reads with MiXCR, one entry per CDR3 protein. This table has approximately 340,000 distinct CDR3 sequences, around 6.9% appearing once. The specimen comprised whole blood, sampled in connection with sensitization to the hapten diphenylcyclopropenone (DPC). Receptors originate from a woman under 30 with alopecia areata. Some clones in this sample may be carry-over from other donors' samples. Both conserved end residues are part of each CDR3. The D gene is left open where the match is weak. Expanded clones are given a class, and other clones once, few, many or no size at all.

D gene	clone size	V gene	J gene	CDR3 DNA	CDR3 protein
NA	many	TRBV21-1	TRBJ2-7	TGTGCCAGCAGCAAACCCGTGGGATCCGAGCAGTACTTC	CASSKPVGSEQYF
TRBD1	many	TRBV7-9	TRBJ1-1	TGTGCCAGCAGCGGACAGGAGAACACTGAAGCTTTCTTT	CASSGQENTEAFF
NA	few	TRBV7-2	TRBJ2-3	TGTGCCAGCAGCTTAGTGGCCACCCCTAATACGCAGTATTTT	CASSLVATPNTQYF
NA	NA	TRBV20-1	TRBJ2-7	TGCAGTGCTAGAGGCGCGACAGGCTACGAGCAGTACTTC	CSARGATGYEQYF
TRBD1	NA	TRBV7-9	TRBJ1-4	TGTGCCAGCAGCACCCACAGGGGTCCTAATGAAAAACTGTTTTTT	CASSTHRGPNEKLFF
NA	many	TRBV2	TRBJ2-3	TGTGCCAGCAAAGGCAGGCGAAACACAGATACGCAGTATTTT	CASKGRRNTDTQYF
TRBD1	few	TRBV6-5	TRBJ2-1	TGTGCCAGCAGACAAAGACAGGGGGGGGCCTACAATGAGCAGTTCTTC	CASRQRQGGAYNEQFF
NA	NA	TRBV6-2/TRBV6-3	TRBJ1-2	TGTGCCAGCAGTAAGGACTATGGCTACACCTTC	CASSKDYGYTF
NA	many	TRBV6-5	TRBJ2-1	TGTGCCAGTTCGAGGGGCCTGTGGAATGAGCAGTTCTTC	CASSRGLWNEQFF
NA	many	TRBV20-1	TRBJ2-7	TGCAGTGCTAGAGGACAGGTCGCCTACGAGCAGTACTTC	CSARGQVAYEQYF
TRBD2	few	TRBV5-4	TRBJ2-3	TGTGCCAGCAGCATAGTAGCGGGGGGCCGCACAGATACGCAGTATTTT	CASSIVAGGRTDTQYF
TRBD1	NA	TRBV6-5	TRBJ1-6	TGTGCCAGCAGTTCTTCCGACAGGGTCGATTATAATTCACCCCTCCACTTT	CASSSSDRVDYNSPLHF
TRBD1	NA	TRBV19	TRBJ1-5	TGTGCCAGTAGTGGGACAGAGCTCAATCAGCCCCAGCATTTT	CASSGTELNQPQHF
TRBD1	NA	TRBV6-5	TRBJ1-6	TGTGCCAGCAGGCGGGACAGTTATAATTCACCCCTCCACTTT	CASRRDSYNSPLHF
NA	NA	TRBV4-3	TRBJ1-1	TGCGCCAGCAGCCGAAGCGTGAACACTGAAGCTTTCTTT	CASSRSVNTEAFF
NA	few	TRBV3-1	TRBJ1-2	TGTGCCAGCAGCCAAGCCCGGGAAGGGGGCTACACCTTC	CASSQAREGGYTF
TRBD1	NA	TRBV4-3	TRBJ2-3	TGCGCCAGCAGCCGTACTGGGACAGGGTCGGGAACAGATACGCAGTATTTT	CASSRTGTGSGTDTQYF
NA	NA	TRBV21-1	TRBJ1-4	TGTGCCAGCACAATCCCCGGGGGGTGCGGAAATGAAAAACTGTTTTTT	CASTIPGGCGNEKLFF
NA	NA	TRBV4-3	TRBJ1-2	TGCGCCAGCAGCCCTACCCCTGACACTAACTATGGCTACACCTTC	CASSPTPDTNYGYTF
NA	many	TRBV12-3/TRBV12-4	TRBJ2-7	TGTGCCAGCAGTGTGGGTCGTTGGGGGACCCCCTCCTACGAGCAGTACTTC	CASSVGRWGTPSYEQYF
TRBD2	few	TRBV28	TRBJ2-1	TGTGCCAGCAGTCCTACTAGCGGGGGCCTAACGGGGTTCTTC	CASSPTSGGLTGFF
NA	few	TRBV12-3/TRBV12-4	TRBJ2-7	TGTGCCAGCAGTTTAGCCCCCGAGGCTGACGAGCAGTACTTC	CASSLAPEADEQYF
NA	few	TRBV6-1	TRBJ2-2	TGTGCCAGCAGTCCCGGACGGGAAACGAACACCGGGGAGCTGTTTTTT	CASSPGRETNTGELFF
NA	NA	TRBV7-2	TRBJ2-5	TGTGCCAGCAGCTCCCAGGGGGGCCAAGAGACCCAGTACTTC	CASSSQGGQETQYF
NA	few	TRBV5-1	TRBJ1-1	TGCGCCAGCAGCTTGACAGGGCTAACTACCTTGAACACTGAAGCTTTCTTT	CASSLTGLTTLNTEAFF
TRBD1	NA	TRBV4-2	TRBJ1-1	TGTGCCAGCAGCCAAGATTTGACAGGGAAGACTGAAGCTTTCTTT	CASSQDLTGKTEAFF
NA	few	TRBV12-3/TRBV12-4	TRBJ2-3	TGTGCCAGCAGTTTGGAGGGAGGAGGAGATACGCAGTATTTT	CASSLEGGGDTQYF
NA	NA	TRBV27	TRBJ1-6	TGTGCCAGCAGTCAGGGAAGATCACCCCTCCACTTT	CASSQGRSPLHF
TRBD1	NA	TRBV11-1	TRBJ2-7	TGTGCCAGCAGCTTAGCGGGACAGCTCTCCTACGAGCAGTACTTC	CASSLAGQLSYEQYF
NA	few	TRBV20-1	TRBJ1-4	TGCAGTGCTAGACGTCTGAAAAATGAAAAACTGTTTTTT	CSARRLKNEKLFF
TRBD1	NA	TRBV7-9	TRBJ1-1	TGTGCCAGCAGCTCCGGGGACAGAGTAAACACTGAAGCTTTCTTT	CASSSGDRVNTEAFF
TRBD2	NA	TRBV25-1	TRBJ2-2	TGTGCCAGCAGCCCTAGCGGGGGGGCTAGAACCGGGGAGCTGTTTTTT	CASSPSGGARTGELFF
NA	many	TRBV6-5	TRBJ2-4	TGTGCCAGCAGTTCAACAAACAAAAACATTCAGTACTTC	CASSSTNKNIQYF
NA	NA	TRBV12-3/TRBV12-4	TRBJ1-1	TGTGCCAGCAGTCCCCAGGGGATGGGCACTGAAGCTTTCTTT	CASSPQGMGTEAFF
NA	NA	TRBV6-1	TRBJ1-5	TGTGCCAGCAGGGGGGGTCCTCAGCCCCAGCATTTT	CASRGGPQPQHF
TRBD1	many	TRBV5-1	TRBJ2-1	TGCGCCAGCAGCAGTCGGACAGGGGGCATTACCCCCCTAAACAATGAGCAGTTCTTC	CASSSRTGGITPLNNEQFF
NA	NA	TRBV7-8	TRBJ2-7	TGTGCCAGCAGCTTAGGGGTCCGACTGACAAGCTACGAGCAGTACTTC	CASSLGVRLTSYEQYF
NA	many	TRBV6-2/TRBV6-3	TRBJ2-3	TGTGCCAGCAATCATCCAGGGGACGCGACAGATACGCAGTATTTT	CASNHPGDATDTQYF
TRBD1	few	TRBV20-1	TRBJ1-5	TGCAGTGCTACCAGGGGGATTCGCAATCAGCCCCAGCATTTT	CSATRGIRNQPQHF